The source of this T cell receptor (beta chain) is a study of patients and donors after allogeneic stem cell transplantation (dated by TCRdb to 2018 to 2021). Libraries were prepared through RT-PCR. Sequencing was carried out with a NextSeq 550. TCRdb applied fastp at Q25 and MiXCR to the public reads, then kept only in-frame beta chains. A single entry per CDR3 protein holds the most common genes and DNA from its merged rows. The sample profile shows 410,000 or so distinct CDR3 sequences; roughly 17% of them were found once. The ten largest clones take up 7% to 7.5% of the sample. This clonotype has just one count. What this receptor recognizes is not known. Per-base quality was not reported, and no clone a single base away is much larger than it. One read alone provides weak support. Relative to germline, V is 4 bases shorter and J is 5 bases shorter, with 17 bases between their ends. Measured from the cysteine to the phenylalanine, the CDR3 is 15 residues long. This entry keeps only the CDR3 DNA: 45 bases, framed from base 1. In the germline V gene, CDR1 corresponds to SGHVS and CDR2 to FQNEAQ.

The sequence is built from TRBV7-8 and TRBJ2-5, and possibly TRBD1, on 6 matching bases. This clonotype was obtained from a human donor who was either an allogeneic HSCT recipient or a stem cell or donor lymphocyte infusion donor (not recorded which). It is not recorded whose cells these are; they may come from a transplant donor. Sequencing was carried out using blood, either unsorted or a sorted T cell fraction (not recorded which). The sequenced DNA: TGTGCCAGCAGCTATTTTAAAGACAGGCGTGAGACCCAGTACTTC. It translates to CASSYFKDRRETQYF.